The 8 T cell receptor beta chains given below trace back to one sample, sequenced in a study of cytomegalovirus exposure and HLA in healthy donors. PCR used 60 Vbeta primers and 13 Jbeta primers. Repertoires were generated with immunoSEQ multiplex PCR, while TCRdb's copy carries only in-frame clones and drops some. Of around 160,000 clones listed, approximately 78% were seen once; the top ten hold around 3%. The sequenced sample was PBMCs. All receptors derive from a man in his forties in good health and CMV-seropositive.

The J gene is TRBJ1-5, the V gene TRBV19; no reliable D call. The length of the CDR3 is 13 residues. Between the trimmed V and J ends, which lost 3 bases and 6 bases, there was a span of 9 bases. Germline values: CDR1 LNHDA, CDR2 SQIVND (reference sequence). CDR3 in DNA: TGTGCCAGTAGTATCGAGAGAGGTCAGCCCCAGCATTTT. This encodes CASSIERGQPQHF.

This chain uses TRBV2 with TRBJ2-5; 7 bases align to TRBD1. The CDR3 has 15 amino acids. The V segment lost 0 bases and the J segment 3 bases; nucleotides outside the gene matches: 4. Per germline, CDR1 SNHLY and CDR2 FYNNEI. CDR3 in DNA: TGTGCCAGCAGTGAAGCGGGACAGTGGAAAGAGACCCAGTACTTC. This translates into CASSEAGQWKETQYF.

V gene TRBV2 combines with J gene TRBJ2-7; no reliable D call. Deletions cut 5 bases from V and 12 bases from J, with 14 bases between. Germline assignment: CDR1 SNHLY and CDR2 FYNNEI. CDR3 length equals 11 residues. The CDR3 loop reads CASSTRPPGYF. CDR3 coding DNA: TGTGCCAGCAGTACCCGGCCCCCGGGGTACTTC.

The V call is TRBV14, the J call TRBJ2-3, with a weak D call TRBD1 (6 bases). The length of the CDR3 is 16 residues. The ends were cut back, 4 bases at V and 4 bases at J, with 18 bases in the middle. Germline CDR1 SGHDN, CDR2 FVKESK. The DNA of the CDR3 is TGTGCCAGCAGCCCCCAGGGGAGACTTTTGGCAGATACGCAGTATTTT. Translated, it gives CASSPQGRLLADTQYF.

This chain joins TRBV2 and TRBJ1-5; TRBD1 matches at 7 bases. The V gene's germline CDR1 is SNHLY and CDR2 FYNNEI. The CDR3 spans 14 residues. Losses at the gene ends were 6 bases for V and 4 bases for J; bases not matched to a gene: 6. CDR3 region: CASSLGDRNQPQHF. For the CDR3, the DNA is TGTGCCAGCAGCTTAGGGGACAGAAATCAGCCCCAGCATTTT.

The V and J genes are TRBV28 and TRBJ2-7; maybe TRBD1 (5 bases). There are 13 residues in the CDR3. The V and J ends lost 5 bases and 3 bases respectively, with 11 bases between them. Looked up from germline, CDR1 is MDHEN and CDR2 is SYDVKM. CDR3 residues: CASSTGHRYEQYF. CDR3 sequence (DNA): TGTGCCAGCAGTACTGGACACCGCTACGAGCAGTACTTC.

This sequence joins TRBV7-3 and TRBJ1-2; TRBD1 might be the D (5 bases). V lost 5 bases and J 2 bases, leaving 15 bases between the germline ends. The CDR3 contains 15 residues. Germline V CDR1 and CDR2: SGHTA, FQGTGA. This CDR3 reads CASSHLGEGNYGYTF. The CDR3, as DNA: TGTGCCAGCAGCCACCTGGGGGAGGGGAACTATGGCTACACCTTC. Full variable domain (outside the CDR3, taken from reference TRBV7-3 and TRBJ1-2): GAGVSQTPSNKVTEKGKYVELRCDPISGHTALYWYRQSLGQGPEFLIYFQGTGAADDSGLPNDRFFAVRPEGSVSTLKIQRTERGDSAVYLCASSHLGEGNYGYTFGSGTRLTVV.

CDR3 in DNA: TGTGCCAGCAGCGTAGTGGGGGGGGACTATGGCTACACCTTC. It specifies CASSVVGGDYGYTF. The chain couples TRBV9 to TRBJ1-2; tentatively, D is TRBD1 (5 bases). The V end lost 0 bases, the J end lost 3 bases, and 9 bases lay between the germline ends. This CDR3 comprises 14 residues. The germline V gene has CDR1 SGDLS and CDR2 YYNGEE. Filled out from reference TRBV9 and TRBJ1-2, the complete variable domain reads DSGVTQTPKHLITATGQRVTLRCSPRSGDLSVYWYQQSLDQGLQFLIQYYNGEERAKGNILERFSAQQFPDLHSELNLSSLELGDSALYFCASSVVGGDYGYTFGSGTRLTVV.